This T cell receptor (beta chain) was sequenced for a study of blood T cell repertoires in COVID-19. Study information: Samples of COVID-19 (acute and convalescent) were obtained from the United States, Italy and Spain.

The table came from immunoSEQ multiplex PCR; TCRdb's copy has only in-frame clones and leaves some out. The sample lists 200,000 or so clones, approximately 91% occurring once. Germline V gene data show CDR1 as MGHDK and CDR2 as SYGVNS. V shed 10 bases and J 0 bases; nucleotides not matched to a gene: 9. CDR3 length: 16 residues. This clonotype was sampled from a man in his 60s who had recovered from COVID-19. The sequencing sample was made of peripheral blood. The chain carries TRBV25-1 and TRBJ1-3, with 10 bases that match TRBD1. In DNA form, the CDR3 reads TGTGCCACCACCGGGACAGGGGTCCTCTCTGGAAACACCATATATTTT. Its protein product is CATTGTGVLSGNTIYF.